This is a list of T cell receptor beta chains from one sample in a study of beta chain features in type 1 diabetes. Sequencing used immunoSEQ multiplex PCR; TCRdb keeps in-frame clones, though not all of them. The data hold some 350,000 clones, with about 13% observed a single time. Sequencing was carried out using naive CD4+ T cells from blood. These receptors were taken from a woman aged 18-29 years with type 1 diabetes. CDR3s include the opening cysteine and the closing phenylalanine or tryptophan. A D gene is named only where the DNA matches it firmly. Expanded clones are given a class, and other clones once, few, many or no size at all.

D gene: TRBD1; J gene: TRBJ2-3; V gene: TRBV7-8; clone size: few; CDR3 DNA: TGTGCCAGCAGCTCGCAGGGGGCCTACACAGATACGCAGTATTTT; CDR3 protein: CASSSQGAYTDTQYF
D gene: .; J gene: TRBJ1-2; V gene: TRBV30; clone size: few; CDR3 DNA: TGTGCCTGGAGTTCAAACAATAACTATGGCTACACCTTC; CDR3 protein: CAWSSNNNYGYTF
D gene: .; J gene: TRBJ1-1; V gene: TRBV28; clone size: few; CDR3 DNA: TGTGCCAGCAGTTTTGGGGCCGGGAACACTGAAGCTTTCTTT; CDR3 protein: CASSFGAGNTEAFF
D gene: .; J gene: TRBJ2-3; V gene: TRBV5-6; clone size: few; CDR3 DNA: TGTGCCAGCAGCCCCGGCCCGTTTAGCGGTACGCAGTATTTT; CDR3 protein: CASSPGPFSGTQYF
D gene: .; J gene: TRBJ1-5; V gene: TRBV27; clone size: few; CDR3 DNA: TGTGCCAGCGGGGGAGGGCCTCGGCCCCAGCATTTT; CDR3 protein: CASGGGPRPQHF
D gene: TRBD1; J gene: TRBJ2-1; V gene: TRBV5-4; clone size: .; CDR3 DNA: TGTGCCAGCAGCTTGGGACAGGGATACAATGAGCAGTTCTTC; CDR3 protein: CASSLGQGYNEQFF
D gene: .; J gene: TRBJ1-4; V gene: TRBV9; clone size: few; CDR3 DNA: TGTGCCAGCAGCGGCTTCGCAGGGTTGGGTGAAAAACTGTTTTTT; CDR3 protein: CASSGFAGLGEKLFF
D gene: TRBD1; J gene: TRBJ1-2; V gene: TRBV19; clone size: few; CDR3 DNA: TGTGCCAGTACTACCCGGACAGGGCCTAACTATGGCTACACCTTC; CDR3 protein: CASTTRTGPNYGYTF
D gene: TRBD1; J gene: TRBJ2-5; V gene: TRBV11-2; clone size: few; CDR3 DNA: TGTGCCAGCAGCTTAGTGCAGGGGGCGGAGACCCAGTACTTC; CDR3 protein: CASSLVQGAETQYF
D gene: TRBD1; J gene: TRBJ1-1; V gene: TRBV27; clone size: few; CDR3 DNA: TGTGCCAGCAATCGGGACAGGAACACTGAAGCTTTCTTT; CDR3 protein: CASNRDRNTEAFF